This TCR beta chain was captured in a study of OX40 agonist ivuxolimab in advanced cancers. Study information: Treatment of patients was with ivuxolimab, an agonistic anti-OX40 (CD134) antibody. Therapy given before enrollment (anti-PD-1, anti-PD-L1 or anti-CTLA-4) was allowed, and 40% to 45% had some. Those enrolled were roughly 85% male, with a mean age of 60 years and ages from roughly 23 to 79.

The CDR3 contains 15 residues. The germline CDR1 and CDR2 sequences are LNHDA and SQIVND (reference sequence). The germline V and J ends were trimmed by 4 bases and 2 bases, with 13 bases remaining between them. Sequenced by immunoSEQ multiplex PCR; TCRdb stores in-frame clones only, minus some. The data show over 60,000 clones, about nine tenths seen once. The input for sequencing was CD4+ or CD8+ T cells sorted from blood, taken in a trial of the OX40 agonist ivuxolimab. This sequence was found in an adult with an advanced solid tumor such as melanoma, head and neck, liver or kidney cancer. The chain joins TRBV19 to TRBJ2-3; possibly TRBD2 for D (5 bases). CDR3 sequence (DNA): TGTGCCAGTAGTAAGGAGGCAGCGGACACAGATACGCAGTATTTT. Its protein is CASSKEAADTDTQYF.